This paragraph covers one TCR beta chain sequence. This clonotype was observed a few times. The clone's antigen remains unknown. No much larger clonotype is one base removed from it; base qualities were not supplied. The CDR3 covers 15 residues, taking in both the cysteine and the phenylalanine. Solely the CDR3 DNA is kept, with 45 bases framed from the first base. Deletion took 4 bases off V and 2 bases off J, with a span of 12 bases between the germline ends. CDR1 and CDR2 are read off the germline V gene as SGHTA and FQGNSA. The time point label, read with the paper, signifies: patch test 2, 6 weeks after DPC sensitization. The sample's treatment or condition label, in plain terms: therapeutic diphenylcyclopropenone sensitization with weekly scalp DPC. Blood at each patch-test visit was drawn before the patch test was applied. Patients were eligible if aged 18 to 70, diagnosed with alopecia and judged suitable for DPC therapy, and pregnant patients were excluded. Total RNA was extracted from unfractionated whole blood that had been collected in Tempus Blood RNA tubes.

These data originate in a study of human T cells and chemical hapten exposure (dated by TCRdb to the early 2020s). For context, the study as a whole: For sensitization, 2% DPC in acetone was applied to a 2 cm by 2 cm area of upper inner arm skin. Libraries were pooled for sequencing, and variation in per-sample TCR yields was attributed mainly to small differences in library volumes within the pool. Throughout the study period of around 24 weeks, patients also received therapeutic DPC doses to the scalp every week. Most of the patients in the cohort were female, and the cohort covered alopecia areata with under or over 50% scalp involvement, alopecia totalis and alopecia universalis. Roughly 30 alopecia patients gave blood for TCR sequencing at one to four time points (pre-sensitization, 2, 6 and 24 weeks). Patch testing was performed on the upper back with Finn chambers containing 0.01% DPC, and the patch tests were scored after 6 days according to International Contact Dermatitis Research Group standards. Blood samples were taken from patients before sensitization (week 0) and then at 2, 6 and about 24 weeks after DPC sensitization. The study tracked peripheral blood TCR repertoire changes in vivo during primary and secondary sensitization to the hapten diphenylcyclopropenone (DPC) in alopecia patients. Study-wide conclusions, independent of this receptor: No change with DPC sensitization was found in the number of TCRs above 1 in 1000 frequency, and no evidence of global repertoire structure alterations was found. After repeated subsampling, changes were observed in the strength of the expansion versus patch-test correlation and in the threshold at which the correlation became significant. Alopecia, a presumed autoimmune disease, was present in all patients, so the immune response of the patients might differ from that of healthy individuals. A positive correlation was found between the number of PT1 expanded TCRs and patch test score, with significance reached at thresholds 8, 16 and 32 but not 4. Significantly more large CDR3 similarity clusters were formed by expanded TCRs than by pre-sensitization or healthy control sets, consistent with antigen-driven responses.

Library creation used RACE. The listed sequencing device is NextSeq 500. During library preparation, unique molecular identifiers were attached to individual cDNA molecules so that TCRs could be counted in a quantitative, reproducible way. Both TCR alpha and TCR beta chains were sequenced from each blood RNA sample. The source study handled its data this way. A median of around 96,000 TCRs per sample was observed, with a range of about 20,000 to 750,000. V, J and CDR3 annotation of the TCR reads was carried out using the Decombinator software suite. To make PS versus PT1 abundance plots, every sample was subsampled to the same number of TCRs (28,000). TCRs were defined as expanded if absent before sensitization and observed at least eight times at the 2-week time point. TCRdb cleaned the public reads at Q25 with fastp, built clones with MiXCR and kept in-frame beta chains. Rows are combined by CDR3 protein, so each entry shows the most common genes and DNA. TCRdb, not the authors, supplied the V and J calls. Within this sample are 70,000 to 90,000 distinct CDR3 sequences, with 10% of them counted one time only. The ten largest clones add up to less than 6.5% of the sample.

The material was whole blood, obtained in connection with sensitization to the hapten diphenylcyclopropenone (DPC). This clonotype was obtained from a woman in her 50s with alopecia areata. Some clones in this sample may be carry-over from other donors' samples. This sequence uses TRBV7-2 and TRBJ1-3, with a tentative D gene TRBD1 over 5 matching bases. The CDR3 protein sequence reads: CASSYQGGPGNTIYF. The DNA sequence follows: TGTGCCAGCAGCTATCAGGGAGGACCTGGAAACACCATATATTTT. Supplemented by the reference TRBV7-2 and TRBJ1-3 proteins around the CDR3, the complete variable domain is GAGVSQSPSNKVTEKGKDVELRCDPISGHTALYWYRQSLGQGLEFLIYFQGNSAPDKSGLPSDRFSAERTGGSVSTLTIQRTQQEDSAVYLCASSYQGGPGNTIYFGEGSWLTVV.